The 9 T cell receptor beta chains below were found in one sample sequenced in a study of shared clonotypes between healthy human individuals (TCRdb year 2020). Library method: the immunoSEQ multiplex PCR assay. TCRdb took this table from immuneACCESS and kept in-frame rearrangements with V and J called. Such tables lack part of the clones; where checked against another copy, unresolved V genes explain under half of the gap, and the rest is unexplained. This sample holds roughly 1,500,000 clones; 98% were observed only once. The ten most abundant clones make up approximately 0.44% of the sample. The material sequenced was naive CD4+ T cells sorted from blood. Sample cell subset or site, as interpreted from the label and publication: CD45RA+ positively selected. These receptors were obtained from a man aged 30 to 45 in good health.

The rearrangement joins TRBV4-1 to TRBJ1-4; 7 positions match TRBD1. V dropped 4 bases and J dropped 0; count of bases not matched to a gene: 5. Germline V gives CDR1 MGHRA, CDR2 YSYEKL. This CDR3 region has 16 residues. The CDR3 loop is CASSRIGTATNEKLFF. DNA of the CDR3: TGCGCCAGCAGCCGGATCGGGACAGCAACTAATGAAAAACTGTTTTTT.

This rearrangement joins TRBV25-1 to TRBJ2-2; the D gene is possibly TRBD2 (7 bases). Germline V lookup: CDR1 MGHDK, CDR2 SYGVNS. The CDR3 covers 14 residues. Trimming left V 2 bases short and J 7 bases short, with 11 bases between. As DNA, the CDR3 is TGTGCCAGCAGTGAAATCGGGGGGCACGGGGAGCTGTTTTTT. Its translation is CASSEIGGHGELFF.

Concerning this clone itself: Other DNA sequences in this sample translate to the same CDR3. The chain couples TRBV9 to TRBJ2-2; the D is unclear. This CDR3 contains 13 residues. Trimming cost V 0 bases and J 4 bases, with 4 bases left between them. Germline V gives CDR1 SGDLS, CDR2 YYNGEE. The CDR3 DNA is TGTGCCAGCAGCGTAGTTATCACCGGGGAGCTGTTTTTT. Translated: CASSVVITGELFF.

This clone was recorded only once. The chain joins TRBV14 to TRBJ2-7; perhaps D is TRBD1 or TRBD2 (5 bases each). V shed 4 bases and J shed 6 bases, with 19 bases lying between them. CDR1 and CDR2 from the germline V gene are SGHDN and FVKESK. The CDR3 is 15 amino acids. The CDR3 nucleotides are TGTGCCAGCAGCCGCCGGGCCGGGACCCTGACCGAGCAGTACTTC. Translated: CASSRRAGTLTEQYF. Variable domain in full (rest from reference TRBV14 and TRBJ2-7): EAGVTQFPSHSVIEKGQTVTLRCDPISGHDNLYWYRRVMGKEIKFLLHFVKESKQDESGMPNNRFLAERTGGTYSTLKVQPAELEDSGVYFCASSRRAGTLTEQYFGPGTRLTVT.

V gene TRBV4-3 combines with J gene TRBJ2-7, with 9 bases that match TRBD2. The trim removed 1 base at V and 6 bases at J, leaving 10 bases unmatched. The CDR3 runs 16 residues. CDR1 and CDR2 (germline): LGHNA, YSLEER. CDR3 in amino acids: CASSQVRAGLASEQYF. The CDR3 region has the DNA TGCGCCAGCAGCCAAGTTCGTGCCGGACTAGCGAGCGAGCAGTACTTC.

V and J are TRBV7-3 and TRBJ2-2; 9 bases are a match to TRBD1. The CDR3 has 14 amino acids. CDR1 is SGHTA and CDR2 is FQGTGA in the germline V gene. Trimming at V came to 6 bases and at J to 7 bases, leaving 6 bases not matched to a gene. The CDR3 loop is CASRPGQGNGELFF. The DNA for the CDR3 is TGTGCCAGCAGACCGGGACAGGGCAACGGGGAGCTGTTTTTT.

CDR3 sequence (DNA): TGCGCCAGCAGCACGACTAGCGGGGGCCGGGAGCAGTTCTTC. Residues: CASSTTSGGREQFF. This chain joins TRBV5-1 and TRBJ2-1; 12 nucleotides agree with TRBD2. Germline trimming cut 4 bases from V and 10 bases from J; bases unmatched to any gene: 6. This CDR3 region has 14 residues. From germline, CDR1 is SGHRS and CDR2 YFSETQ.

J is TRBJ2-2 and V is TRBV5-1; D remains ambiguous. Trimming stripped 7 bases from V and 3 bases from J, with 7 bases between. The CDR3 is 12 amino acids. CDR1 and CDR2 (germline): SGHRS, YFSETQ. CDR3 coding DNA: TGCGCCAGCCCGGGTGACACCGGGGAGCTGTTTTTT. Encoded protein: CASPGDTGELFF. Full variable domain (remainder filled in from reference TRBV5-1 and TRBJ2-2): KAGVTQTPRYLIKTRGQQVTLSCSPISGHRSVSWYQQTPGQGLQFLFEYFSETQRNKGNFPGRFSGRQFSNSRSEMNVSTLELGDSALYLCASPGDTGELFFGEGSRLTVL.

The rearrangement joins TRBV10-3 to TRBJ1-5, with unresolved D. Germline V gene sequence: CDR1 ENHRY, CDR2 SYGVKD. Deletions cut 2 bases from V and 4 bases from J, with 9 bases between. The CDR3 consists of 14 residues. The CDR3: CAISEDQINQPQHF. Here the CDR3 DNA reads TGTGCCATCAGTGAGGACCAAATTAATCAGCCCCAGCATTTT.